This T cell receptor beta chain was profiled in a study of T-cell memory formation after mild COVID-19. The study, taken as a whole, reports: The appearance of some responding clones in pre-infection memory suggested that cross-reactive memory joined.

Germline-derived CDR1 and CDR2 are SQVTM and ANQGSEA. CDR3 length equals 13 residues. Trimming removed 4 bases at V and 3 bases at J, with 12 bases between. Regarding this clonotype: The antigen remains undetermined.

A single record per CDR3 protein comes from TCRdb applying MiXCR to the 5' RACE reads. The sample carries hundreds of thousands of distinct CDR3 sequences, 20% to 25% recorded once. Sample: PBMCs or a T cell subset sorted from them (not recorded which). The receptor was derived from an adult woman who had mild COVID-19 (a few samples of this study predate the infection). Cell type and time point are not known. V is TRBV29-1 and J is TRBJ2-5; perhaps TRBD1 as D (5 bases). The CDR3 spells CSVVDSSEETQYF. CDR3 bases: TGCAGCGTTGTAGACAGTTCTGAAGAGACCCAGTACTTC.